These 24 T cell receptor beta chains were all obtained from the same sample, sequenced in a study of blood T cell repertoires in COVID-19. The method was immunoSEQ multiplex PCR; TCRdb's version includes in-frame clones alone and lacks a portion of them. The sample shows some 200,000 clones, roughly 82% of them seen only once. The source material was PBMCs or T cells enriched from blood (not recorded which). These receptors were taken from a man aged 35 to 55 who had recovered from COVID-19.

This clone appeared once. This chain connects TRBV5-6 to TRBJ2-2; TRBD2 might be the D (6 bases). Trimming took 1 base from V and 6 from J, leaving 10 bases between them. Germline V gives CDR1 SGHDT, CDR2 YYEEEE. There are 14 residues in the CDR3. CDR3: CASSLRRAAGELFF. The CDR3 bases are TGTGCCAGCAGCTTGCGGAGGGCGGCCGGGGAGCTGTTTTTT.

The chain is built from TRBV6-5 and TRBJ1-2; TRBD1 is a possible D gene (5 bases). CDR1 and CDR2 from the germline V gene are MNHEY and SVGAGI. The CDR3 is made up of 12 amino acids. V was trimmed by 7 bases and J by 3 bases, leaving 9 bases between them. The CDR3 nucleotides read TGTGCCAGCAAAACAGGCGACTATGGCTACACCTTC. Protein: CASKTGDYGYTF.

The chain employs TRBV7-2 and TRBJ2-1, with D unresolved. Trimming pared 5 bases from V and 6 bases from J, leaving 14 bases between. Per the germline V gene, CDR1 is SGHTA and CDR2 is FQGNSA. This CDR3 has 14 residues. The CDR3 protein is CASSLLSWANEQFF. The DNA of the CDR3 is TGTGCCAGCAGCCTACTTTCTTGGGCCAATGAGCAGTTCTTC. Based on the CDR3 plus reference TRBV7-2 and TRBJ2-1, the full variable domain is GAGVSQSPSNKVTEKGKDVELRCDPISGHTALYWYRQSLGQGLEFLIYFQGNSAPDKSGLPSDRFSAERTGGSVSTLTIQRTQQEDSAVYLCASSLLSWANEQFFGPGTRLTVL.

The chain has TRBV18 and TRBJ1-1, with a tentative D call TRBD1 (6 bases). The CDR3 is made up of 13 amino acids. Germline V gene data show CDR1 as KGHSH and CDR2 as LQKENI. V gave up 1 base and J gave up 8 bases, with 11 bases separating them. The CDR3 DNA sequence: TGTGCCAGCTCACCACACCCCGGACAGGAAGCTTTCTTT. Translating gives CASSPHPGQEAFF.

This clone was detected only once. This chain uses TRBV2 with TRBJ2-2, with D possibly matching TRBD1 (5 bases). This CDR3 has 12 residues. Trimming removed 6 bases at V and 3 bases at J, with 5 bases between. Germline V gene sequence: CDR1 SNHLY, CDR2 FYNNEI. In DNA, the CDR3 is TGTGCCAGCAGACAGGACACCGGGGAGCTGTTTTTT. Protein: CASRQDTGELFF.

This clone was observed a single time. The rearrangement joins TRBV21-1 to TRBJ1-4; the table's TRBD1 call for D was not verified on the DNA. TRBV21-1 is given as a pseudogene. There are 19 residues in the CDR3. The CDR3, as DNA: TGTGCCAGCAGCAAAGAAAGCCGACAGGGCCCTACGTTTAATGAAAAACTGTTTTTT. Translating gives CASSKESRQGPTFNEKLFF.

This clone was seen a few times. The chain links TRBV3-1 (or the pseudogene TRBV3-2) to TRBJ1-2; D is possibly TRBD1 (6 bases). V dropped 0 bases and J dropped 2 bases, with 19 bases sitting between them. This CDR3 comprises 18 residues. The germline gives CDR1 LGHDT, CDR2 YNNKEL (reference sequence). CDR3 loop: CASSQEEVPGGWNYGYTF. In DNA, the CDR3 is TGTGCCAGCAGCCAAGAGGAGGTTCCGGGGGGCTGGAACTATGGCTACACCTTC.

A single count supports this clone. The chain recombines TRBV7-2 with TRBJ2-1, with D perhaps matching TRBD2 (7 bases). The length of the CDR3 is 14 residues. The germline gives CDR1 SGHTA, CDR2 FQGNSA. V lost 5 bases, J lost 9 bases, and 17 bases lay in between. In nucleotides, the CDR3 is TGTGCCAGCAGCCCGGATAGGGGGGGGTCTGAGCAGTTCTTC. Its protein is CASSPDRGGSEQFF.

The chain carries TRBV7-8 and TRBJ2-1; 9 bases line up with TRBD2. Germline values: CDR1 SGHVS, CDR2 FQNEAQ. CDR3 length equals 18 residues. V trimming: 6 bases; J trimming: 7 bases; junction bases outside the gene matches: 19. CDR3 residues: CASSFRLAGGPYENEQFF. In nucleotides, the CDR3 is TGTGCCAGCAGTTTCCGTCTGGCGGGAGGGCCTTACGAGAATGAGCAGTTCTTC.

V usage is TRBV21-1 and J usage is TRBJ1-1; the table's TRBD1 call for D was not verified on the DNA. TRBV21-1 is reported as a pseudogene. The CDR3 runs 14 residues. Written as DNA, the CDR3 is TGTGCCAGCAGCGGGACAGGAATGAACACTGAAGCTTTCTTT. Protein sequence: CASSGTGMNTEAFF.

The V call is TRBV11-2, the J call TRBJ1-2; TRBD1 matches at 10 bases. The V and J ends lost 4 bases and 7 bases, in that order; junction bases with no gene match: 3. Germline V gene lookup returns CDR1 SGHAT and CDR2 FQNNGV. The CDR3 consists of 13 residues. The CDR3 sequence: CASSSRQGAGYTF. The CDR3 DNA is TGTGCCAGCAGCTCAAGACAGGGGGCTGGCTACACCTTC.

The chain is built from TRBV14 and TRBJ2-1, with 7 bases identical to TRBD2. Germline values: CDR1 SGHDN, CDR2 FVKESK. V lost 0 bases, J lost 4 bases, and 3 bases stayed unmatched. The CDR3 totals 15 residues. The CDR3 sequence: CASSQEAGGYNEQFF. CDR3 sequence (DNA): TGTGCCAGCAGCCAAGAGGCCGGGGGGTACAATGAGCAGTTCTTC.

V usage is TRBV9 and J usage is TRBJ2-3, with a weak D call TRBD2 (5 bases). Germline CDR1 and CDR2: SGDLS and YYNGEE. V lost 0 bases, J lost 5 bases, and 10 bases lay in between. The CDR3 loop spans 14 amino acids. For the CDR3, the DNA is TGTGCCAGCAGCGTAGCCTCTGCGGGAGATACGCAGTATTTT. Protein product: CASSVASAGDTQYF.

The DNA for the CDR3 is TGTGCCAGCAGTGACAGTCTCCTCGAGCAGTACTTC. Translation: CASSDSLLEQYF. J is TRBJ2-7 and V is TRBV27; perhaps TRBD1 as D (5 bases). Germline CDR1 MNHEY, CDR2 SMNVEV (reference sequence). The CDR3 has 12 amino acids. V shed 5 bases and J shed 6 bases, with 11 bases lying between them.

This clone was detected ten times or more. The chain is built from TRBV7-3 and TRBJ1-1, with TRBD1 as a possible D gene (5 bases). The CDR3 length is 16 residues. From germline, CDR1 is SGHTA and CDR2 FQGTGA. V was cut by 3 bases and J by 5 bases, with 19 bases left in between. Written as DNA, the CDR3 is TGTGCCAGCAGCTTCGGTCAGGGAAGCATCAGGACTGAAGCTTTCTTT. Translation gives CASSFGQGSIRTEAFF.

Details on this clone: This CDR3 is also generated by other DNA sequences in the sample. This chain joins TRBV10-1 and TRBJ2-7, with 14 bases that match TRBD2. The CDR3 has 15 residues. V was clipped by 3 bases and J by 5 bases; unmatched bases: 3. Germline V gene sequence: CDR1 WNHNN, CDR2 SYGVQD (reference sequence). In nucleotides, the CDR3 is TGCGCCAGCAGTGAAGGGACTAGCGGGAGCCACGAGCAGTACTTC. It is translated as CASSEGTSGSHEQYF.

The V gene is TRBV4-1, the J gene TRBJ1-1; a possible D gene is TRBD1 (5 bases). The CDR3 covers 14 residues. V was pared by 4 bases and J by 1 base, with 10 bases between. CDR1 and CDR2 from the germline V gene are MGHRA and YSYEKL. DNA of the CDR3: TGCGCCAGCAGCCCCCCTGGGGCGAACACTGAAGCTTTCTTT. Its protein is CASSPPGANTEAFF.

The CDR3 spells CASTTQGSQPQHF. For the CDR3, the DNA is TGTGCCAGTACCACGCAGGGGTCCCAGCCCCAGCATTTT. The chain employs TRBV19 and TRBJ1-5, with D possibly being TRBD1 (6 bases). The germline V gene has CDR1 LNHDA and CDR2 SQIVND (reference sequence). With 7 bases removed from V and 7 bases from J, the gap between germline ends came to 14 bases. This CDR3 has 13 amino acids.

The rearrangement joins TRBV7-2 to TRBJ2-7; D perhaps matches TRBD2 (7 bases). Looked up from germline, CDR1 is SGHTA and CDR2 is FQGNSA. The CDR3 extends over 17 amino acids. Trimming cost V 5 bases and J 2 bases, with 22 bases left between them. As DNA, the CDR3 is TGTGCCAGCAGCGGATGGCAGCGGGACACTACTCCCTACGAGCAGTACTTC. It specifies CASSGWQRDTTPYEQYF.

This clone was seen once. The gene calls are TRBV2 and TRBJ2-3; the match to TRBD2 covers 8 bases. Germline V lookup: CDR1 SNHLY, CDR2 FYNNEI. This CDR3 comprises 16 residues. V shed 5 bases, J shed 0 bases, and the junction held 7 bases outside the gene matches. This CDR3 reads CASSYEAGESTDTQYF. CDR3 DNA sequence: TGTGCCAGCAGTTACGAAGCGGGAGAAAGCACAGATACGCAGTATTTT.

A word on this clone: Additional DNA sequences in this sample encode the identical CDR3. The chain joins TRBV5-1 to TRBJ1-2; D may be TRBD1 (5 bases). The length of the CDR3 is 13 residues. The germline V gene has CDR1 SGHRS and CDR2 YFSETQ. Trimming left V 1 base short and J 5 bases short, with 9 bases between. The CDR3 sequence is CASSLPGDYGYTF. Written as DNA, the CDR3 is TGCGCCAGCAGCTTGCCGGGGGATTATGGCTACACCTTC.

The chain links TRBV4-1 to TRBJ2-1, with 7 bases matching TRBD2. The germline CDR1 and CDR2 sequences are MGHRA and YSYEKL. The ends lost 1 base at V and 14 bases at J; junction bases unmatched: 17. This CDR3 contains 16 residues. The CDR3 nucleotides read TGCGCCAGCAGCCAAGGGTTGGGGAGCGGGAAGTTTTCGGAGTTCTTC. It encodes CASSQGLGSGKFSEFF.

This clone has a handful of counts. This chain uses TRBV14 with TRBJ2-7; TRBD2 matches at 8 bases. The V and J ends lost 1 base and 4 bases, in that order; junction bases with no gene match: 6. Germline V gene data show CDR1 as SGHDN and CDR2 as FVKESK. The CDR3 consists of 15 residues. CDR3 in DNA: TGTGCCAGCAGCCAAGCGAGCGGGAGTCAGTACGAGCAGTACTTC. Translated, it gives CASSQASGSQYEQYF. Looking up the rest from reference TRBV14 and TRBJ2-7 gives the full variable domain: EAGVTQFPSHSVIEKGQTVTLRCDPISGHDNLYWYRRVMGKEIKFLLHFVKESKQDESGMPNNRFLAERTGGTYSTLKVQPAELEDSGVYFCASSQASGSQYEQYFGPGTRLTVT.

A few counts support this clone. V and J are TRBV3-1 (or the pseudogene TRBV3-2) and TRBJ1-6; weak D call: TRBD1 (5 bases). Germline CDR1 reads LGHDT; CDR2 reads YNNKEL (reference sequence). The CDR3 contains 15 residues. V dropped 0 bases and J dropped 13 bases, with 16 bases sitting between them. CDR3 in DNA: TGTGCCAGCAGCCAAGATGTGACAGTACCCCTCCCCCTCCACTTT. Translation gives CASSQDVTVPLPLHF.